These 27 T cell receptor beta chains originate from one sample sequenced in a study of cytomegalovirus exposure and HLA in healthy donors. Assay used: immunoSEQ multiplex PCR; TCRdb lists only in-frame clones, some missing. The sample has over 120,000 clones; roughly 87% are singletons. Sequencing input: PBMCs. Receptor source: a man aged 18 to 29 in good health and CMV-seropositive.

V gene TRBV30 combines with J gene TRBJ2-2; D ambiguous. Germline CDR1 and CDR2: GTSNPN and SVGIG (reference sequence). The CDR3 totals 13 residues. Trimming removed 7 bases at V and 0 bases at J, with 9 bases between. The CDR3 loop reads CAFYSSNTGELFF. CDR3 coding DNA: TGTGCCTTCTATTCATCGAACACCGGGGAGCTGTTTTTT. Based on the CDR3 plus reference TRBV30 and TRBJ2-2, the full variable domain is SQTIHQWPATLVQPVGSPLSLECTVEGTSNPNLYWYRQAAGRGLQLLFYSVGIGQISSEVPQNLSASRPQDRQFILSSKKLLLSDSGFYLCAFYSSNTGELFFGEGSRLTVL.

The chain links TRBV15 to TRBJ2-1; weak D call: TRBD2 (6 bases). V was cut by 2 bases and J by 9 bases, with 8 bases left in between. The germline V gene encodes CDR1 LNHNV and CDR2 YYDKDF (reference sequence). CDR3 length equals 12 residues. The CDR3 protein is CATSRLAIEQFF. For the CDR3, the DNA is TGTGCCACCAGCAGACTAGCGATTGAGCAGTTCTTC. The full variable domain, completed using reference TRBV15 and TRBJ2-1, is DAMVIQNPRYQVTQFGKPVTLSCSQTLNHNVMYWYQQKSSQAPKLLFHYYDKDFNNEADTPDNFQSRRPNTSFCFLDIRSPGLGDTAMYLCATSRLAIEQFFGPGTRLTVL.

The chain recombines TRBV5-1 with TRBJ2-1, with TRBD2 identical over 13 bases. CDR1 SGHRS and CDR2 YFSETQ come from the germline V gene. There are 15 residues in the CDR3. The V gene end was trimmed by 4 bases and the J gene end by 6 bases; junction bases not matched to a gene: 4. The CDR3 is CASSPTSGGGNEQFF. CDR3 nucleotide sequence: TGCGCCAGCAGCCCAACTAGCGGGGGGGGCAATGAGCAGTTCTTC.

The chain is built from TRBV15 and TRBJ2-1, with D perhaps TRBD1 (6 bases). In germline, CDR1 is LNHNV, CDR2 YYDKDF (reference sequence). The CDR3 runs 15 residues. V was pared by 0 bases and J by 7 bases, with 13 bases between. CDR3 sequence: CATSRDLGAPNEQFF. In nucleotides, the CDR3 is TGTGCCACCAGCAGAGATTTGGGGGCGCCGAATGAGCAGTTCTTC.

The J gene is TRBJ2-7, the V gene TRBV28; possible D gene TRBD1, 6 bases. The CDR3 runs 12 residues. Germline V gene lookup returns CDR1 MDHEN and CDR2 SYDVKM. V was pared by 4 bases and J by 6 bases, with 10 bases between. The CDR3 region is CASSSQGIEQYF. CDR3 nucleotide sequence: TGTGCCAGCAGTTCCCAGGGGATCGAGCAGTACTTC.

This sequence joins TRBV5-5 and TRBJ1-2; TRBD1 agrees at 12 bases. The CDR3 sequence is 15 residues long. The V gene's germline CDR1 is SGHKS and CDR2 YYEKEE (reference sequence). V dropped 4 bases and J dropped 0; count of bases not matched to a gene: 1. CDR3 sequence: CASSGTGGSNYGYTF. DNA for the CDR3: TGTGCCAGCAGCGGGACAGGGGGCTCTAACTATGGCTACACCTTC.

This chain links TRBV6-5 with TRBJ1-6; 7 nucleotides line up with TRBD1. This CDR3 comprises 14 residues. Looked up from germline, CDR1 is MNHEY and CDR2 is SVGAGI. J gave up 3 bases and V 5 bases, and 1 base lay outside the gene matches. CDR3 residues: CASSGQVYNSPLHF. DNA for the CDR3: TGTGCCAGCAGTGGACAGGTCTATAATTCACCCCTCCACTTT.

The J gene is TRBJ1-2, the V gene TRBV6-5; 10 bases are shared with TRBD1. This CDR3 is 14 amino acids long. The V and J ends lost 5 bases and 7 bases, in that order; junction bases with no gene match: 7. Germline CDR1 is MNHEY and CDR2 is SVGAGI. The CDR3 DNA is TGTGCCAGCAGTACGACAGGGGGCGCAGGTGGCTACACCTTC. Residues: CASSTTGGAGGYTF.

The genes are TRBV6-1 and TRBJ1-4; no reliable D call. CDR3 length equals 14 residues. The germline gives CDR1 MNHNS, CDR2 SASEGT. V lost 4 bases and J 0 bases, leaving 6 bases between the germline ends. DNA of the CDR3: TGTGCCAGCAGTGGAACAGCAACTAATGAAAAACTGTTTTTT. Protein sequence: CASSGTATNEKLFF.

V is TRBV6-5 and J is TRBJ1-1, with D tentatively TRBD1 (5 bases). The CDR3 runs 13 residues. Per germline, CDR1 MNHEY and CDR2 SVGAGI. V gave up 3 bases and J gave up 6 bases, with 11 bases separating them. CDR3 DNA: TGTGCCAGCAGTTATGAGGGGAGGGCTGAAGCTTTCTTT. This gives the protein CASSYEGRAEAFF.

This clone came up a few times. The chain links TRBV10-2 to TRBJ1-5, with TRBD1 matching 9 bases. There are 13 residues in the CDR3. Trimming took 4 bases from V and 6 from J; bases not matched to a gene: 1. In germline, CDR1 is WSHSY, CDR2 SAAADI. CDR3 nucleotide sequence: TGCGCCAGCAGTGGACAGGGGGGTCAGCCCCAGCATTTT. This gives the protein CASSGQGGQPQHF.

The chain joins TRBV11-2 to TRBJ1-4; D possibly corresponds to TRBD1 (5 bases). Trimming cost V 0 bases and J 8 bases, with 13 bases left between them. CDR3 size: 15 residues. Germline V gene lookup returns CDR1 SGHAT and CDR2 FQNNGV. The CDR3 spells CASSLETAEEEKLFF. The CDR3, as DNA: TGTGCCAGCAGCTTAGAGACAGCCGAGGAGGAAAAACTGTTTTTT. Filled out from reference TRBV11-2 and TRBJ1-4, the complete variable domain reads EAGVAQSPRYKIIEKRQSVAFWCNPISGHATLYWYQQILGQGPKLLIQFQNNGVVDDSQLPKDRFSAERLKGVDSTLKIQPAKLEDSAVYLCASSLETAEEEKLFFGSGTQLSVL.

This rearrangement joins TRBV6-5 to TRBJ2-3; D unresolved. This CDR3 comprises 14 residues. Germline CDR1 is MNHEY and CDR2 is SVGAGI. The ends were cut back, 7 bases at V and 6 bases at J, with 17 bases in the middle. CDR3 sequence: CASTESGVADTQYF. CDR3 in DNA: TGTGCCAGCACCGAATCTGGAGTCGCGGATACGCAGTATTTT.

The CDR3 reads CASSQDRGRETQYF. The CDR3 nucleotides are TGTGCCAGCAGCCAGGACAGGGGGCGGGAGACCCAGTACTTC. The chain combines TRBV4-2 with TRBJ2-5; the match to TRBD1 covers 11 bases. The germline gives CDR1 LGHNA, CDR2 YNFKEQ. V shed 3 bases and J 5 bases; nucleotides not matched to a gene: 2. The CDR3 contains 14 residues.

The chain has TRBV7-9 and TRBJ1-1, with D hard to call. V lost 0 bases and J 4 bases, leaving 9 bases between the germline ends. CDR1 SEHNR and CDR2 FQNEAQ come from the germline V gene (reference sequence). The CDR3 is made up of 14 amino acids. The CDR3 DNA is TGTGCCAGCAGCTTAGCAGTCGCGGGCACTGAAGCTTTCTTT. Residues: CASSLAVAGTEAFF.

The chain couples TRBV6-5 to TRBJ1-1, with D possibly being TRBD1 (6 bases). Germline values: CDR1 MNHEY, CDR2 SVGAGI. V was pared by 2 bases and J by 11 bases, with 15 bases between. The CDR3 length is 13 residues. The chain's CDR3 is CASSYIPGGGAFF. In DNA, the CDR3 is TGTGCCAGCAGTTACATACCGGGAGGGGGGGCTTTCTTT.

The chain has TRBV4-2 and TRBJ1-3; weak D call: TRBD1 (5 bases). The CDR3 length is 15 residues. The V gene lost 4 bases and the J gene lost 7 bases, with 17 bases spanning the gap. Germline V lookup: CDR1 LGHNA, CDR2 YNFKEQ. This chain's CDR3 is CASSPRAGEGNTIYF. In DNA form, the CDR3 reads TGTGCCAGCAGCCCCCGAGCGGGGGAAGGGAACACCATATATTTT.

The chain recombines TRBV15 with TRBJ1-1; 8 bases are a match to TRBD1. CDR1 LNHNV and CDR2 YYDKDF come from the germline V gene (reference sequence). V shed 0 bases, J shed 4 bases, and the junction held 7 bases outside the gene matches. The CDR3 is 16 residues long. For the CDR3, the DNA is TGTGCCACCAGCAGAGATAGCCGACAGGGGCTCACTGAAGCTTTCTTT. Translated: CATSRDSRQGLTEAFF.

This chain connects TRBV2 to TRBJ2-1, with 7 bases that match TRBD2. CDR1 and CDR2 from the germline V gene are SNHLY and FYNNEI. The length of the CDR3 is 16 residues. Germline trimming cut 4 bases from V and 0 bases from J; bases unmatched to any gene: 6. The CDR3 bases are TGTGCCAGCAGTGGGACGGGCGGGAGCTCCTACAATGAGCAGTTCTTC. Protein product: CASSGTGGSSYNEQFF.

This clone was observed a single time. The rearrangement uses TRBV9 and TRBJ1-3; a weak D match, TRBD1 (6 bases). The CDR3 spans 17 residues. Per the germline V gene, CDR1 is SGDLS and CDR2 is YYNGEE. V was trimmed by 0 bases and J by 1 base, leaving 14 bases between them. The CDR3 is CASSVAIQGGSGNTIYF. The CDR3 DNA reads as TGTGCCAGCAGCGTAGCAATACAGGGAGGGTCTGGAAACACCATATATTTT. The whole variable domain, remainder taken from reference TRBV9 and TRBJ1-3, is DSGVTQTPKHLITATGQRVTLRCSPRSGDLSVYWYQQSLDQGLQFLIQYYNGEERAKGNILERFSAQQFPDLHSELNLSSLELGDSALYFCASSVAIQGGSGNTIYFGEGSWLTVV.

The sample holds a few counts of this clone. The J gene is TRBJ1-5, the V gene TRBV19; 7 bases fit TRBD1. Germline lookup yields CDR1 LNHDA and CDR2 SQIVND (reference sequence). V was pared by 7 bases and J by 7 bases, with 7 bases of the junction left unmatched. The CDR3 runs to 13 residues. CDR3 bases: TGTGCCAGTACCGACAGGGAAAGCCAGCCCCAGCATTTT. It specifies CASTDRESQPQHF.

J is TRBJ2-7 and V is TRBV14; 8 bases map to TRBD2. The CDR3 consists of 16 residues. CDR1 SGHDN and CDR2 FVKESK come from the germline V gene. V trimming: 1 base; J trimming: 5 bases; junction bases outside the gene matches: 10. The CDR3 region has the DNA TGTGCCAGCAGCCAAGTTTCGGGAGGGCCTAGGAACGAGCAGTACTTC. Amino acids: CASSQVSGGPRNEQYF.

The chain employs TRBV5-1 and TRBJ2-7, with D tentatively TRBD1 (5 bases). Trimming cost V 0 bases and J 2 bases, with 9 bases left between them. This CDR3 region has 14 residues. Per germline, CDR1 SGHRS and CDR2 YFSETQ. The CDR3, as DNA: TGCGCCAGCAGCTTGGGACAGCTAACCTACGAGCAGTACTTC. It translates to CASSLGQLTYEQYF.

The rearrangement links TRBV27 to TRBJ2-1; TRBD2 agrees at 8 bases. The CDR3 is 15 residues long. The germline CDR1 and CDR2 sequences are MNHEY and SMNVEV (reference sequence). Trimming removed 4 bases from V and 4 bases from J; junction bases left unmatched: 6. The CDR3 nucleotides are TGTGCCAGCAGTTCCGGGACTAGATATTACAATGAGCAGTTCTTC. Encoded protein: CASSSGTRYYNEQFF.

The chain combines TRBV2 with TRBJ2-1; TRBD2 matches 10 bases. Trimming removed 5 bases from V and 6 bases from J; junction bases left unmatched: 7. The germline V gene has CDR1 SNHLY and CDR2 FYNNEI. The CDR3 runs 15 residues. The CDR3 reads CASSPLAGNRNEQFF. As DNA, the CDR3 is TGTGCCAGCAGTCCACTAGCGGGAAACCGCAATGAGCAGTTCTTC.

The J gene is TRBJ2-5, the V gene TRBV19; the D gene is possibly TRBD2 (5 bases). This CDR3 is built from 14 residues. Germline loops: CDR1 LNHDA, CDR2 SQIVND (reference sequence). The V gene lost 5 bases and the J gene lost 2 bases, with 12 bases spanning the gap. Here the CDR3 DNA reads TGTGCCAGTAGTCCCAGGACTCAACAAGAGACCCAGTACTTC. It encodes CASSPRTQQETQYF. Drawing the rest from reference TRBV19 and TRBJ2-5, the complete variable domain is DGGITQSPKYLFRKEGQNVTLSCEQNLNHDAMYWYRQDPGQGLRLIYYSQIVNDFQKGDIAEGYSVSREKKESFPLTVTSAQKNPTAFYLCASSPRTQQETQYFGPGTRLLVL.

In this sample, this clone turned up a few times. The chain joins TRBV13 to TRBJ1-1; TRBD1 agrees at 7 bases. The CDR3 has 15 amino acids. V lost 10 bases, J lost 5 bases, and 16 bases stayed unmatched. From germline, CDR1 is PRHDT and CDR2 FYEKMQ (reference sequence). CDR3 coding DNA: TGTGCCACCCACCCGTCGGGACAGATTAGGACTGAAGCTTTCTTT. Translating gives CATHPSGQIRTEAFF.